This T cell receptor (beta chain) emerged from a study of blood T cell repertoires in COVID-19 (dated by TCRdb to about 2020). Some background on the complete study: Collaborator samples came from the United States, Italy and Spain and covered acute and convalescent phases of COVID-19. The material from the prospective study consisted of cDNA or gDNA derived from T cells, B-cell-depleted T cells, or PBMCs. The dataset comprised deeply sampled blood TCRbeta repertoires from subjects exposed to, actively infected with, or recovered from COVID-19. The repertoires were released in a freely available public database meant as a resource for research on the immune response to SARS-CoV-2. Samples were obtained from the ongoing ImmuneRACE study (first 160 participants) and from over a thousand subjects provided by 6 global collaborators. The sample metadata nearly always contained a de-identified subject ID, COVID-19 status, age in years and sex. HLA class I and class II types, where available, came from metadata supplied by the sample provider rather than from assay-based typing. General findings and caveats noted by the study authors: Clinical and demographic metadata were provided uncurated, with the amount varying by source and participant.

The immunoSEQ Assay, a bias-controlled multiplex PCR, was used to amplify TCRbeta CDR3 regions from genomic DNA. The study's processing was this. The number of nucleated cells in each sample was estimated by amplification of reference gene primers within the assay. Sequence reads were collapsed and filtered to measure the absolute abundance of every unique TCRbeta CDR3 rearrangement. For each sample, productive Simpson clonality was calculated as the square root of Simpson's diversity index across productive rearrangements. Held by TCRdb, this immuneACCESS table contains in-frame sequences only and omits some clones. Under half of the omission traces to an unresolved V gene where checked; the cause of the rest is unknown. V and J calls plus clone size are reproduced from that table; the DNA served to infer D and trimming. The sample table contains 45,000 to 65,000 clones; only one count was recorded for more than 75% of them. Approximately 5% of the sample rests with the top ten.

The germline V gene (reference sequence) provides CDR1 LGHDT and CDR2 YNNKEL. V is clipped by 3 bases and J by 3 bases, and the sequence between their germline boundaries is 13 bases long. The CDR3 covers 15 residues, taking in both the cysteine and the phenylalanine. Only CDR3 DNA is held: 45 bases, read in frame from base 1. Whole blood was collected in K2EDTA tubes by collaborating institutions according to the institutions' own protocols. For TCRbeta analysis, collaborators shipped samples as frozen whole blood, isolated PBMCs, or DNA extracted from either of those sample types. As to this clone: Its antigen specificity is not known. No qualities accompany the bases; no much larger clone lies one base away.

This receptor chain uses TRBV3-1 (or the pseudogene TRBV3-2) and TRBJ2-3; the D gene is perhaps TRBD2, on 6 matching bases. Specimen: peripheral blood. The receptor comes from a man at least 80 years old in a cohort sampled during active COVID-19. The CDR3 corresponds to CASSHPGRRTDTQYF. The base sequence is TGTGCCAGCAGCCACCCCGGGAGACGGACAGATACGCAGTATTTT.